What follows are 5 T cell receptor beta chains derived from one specimen sequenced in a study of blood T cell repertoires in COVID-19. TCRdb's table, derived via immunoSEQ multiplex PCR, lists solely in-frame clones and lacks some. This sample has approximately 140,000 clones, with 80% to 90% found just once. The sample consisted of peripheral blood. The source of these receptors is a woman in her sixties or seventies with COVID-19, enrolled during active disease.

V usage is TRBV7-9 and J usage is TRBJ1-2; 8 nucleotides align to TRBD1. The CDR3 totals 17 residues. Germline assignment: CDR1 SEHNR and CDR2 FQNEAQ (reference sequence). Trimming at V came to 6 bases and at J to 4 bases, leaving 16 bases not matched to a gene. CDR3 in amino acids: CASRSKGGPGQVYGYTF. DNA for the CDR3: TGTGCCAGCAGATCCAAAGGTGGACCGGGACAGGTCTATGGCTACACCTTC. The whole variable domain, filled in from reference TRBV7-9 and TRBJ1-2, reads DTGVSQNPRHKITKRGQNVTFRCDPISEHNRLYWYRQTLGQGPEFLTYFQNEAQLEKSRLLSDRFSAERPKGSFSTLEIQRTEQGDSAMYLCASRSKGGPGQVYGYTFGSGTRLTVV.

The chain is built from TRBV25-1 and TRBJ1-1; 7 nucleotides agree with TRBD1. This CDR3 comprises 14 residues. V trimming: 3 bases; J trimming: 3 bases; junction bases outside the gene matches: 4. Germline-derived CDR1 and CDR2 are MGHDK and SYGVNS. The DNA for the CDR3 is TGTGCCAGCAGTGACCTCAGGGGGTACACTGAAGCTTTCTTT. This gives the protein CASSDLRGYTEAFF.

The chain combines TRBV7-9 with TRBJ2-7; D might be TRBD1 (5 bases). Germline V gene data show CDR1 as SEHNR and CDR2 as FQNEAQ (reference sequence). V lost 2 bases, J lost 5 bases, and 16 bases lay in between. The CDR3 extends over 15 amino acids. The CDR3 nucleotides are TGTGCCAGCAGCTTATCTCTGGGGCTCTCACACGAGCAGTACTTC. As protein: CASSLSLGLSHEQYF.

The V and J genes are TRBV11-3 and TRBJ2-2, with a weak D call TRBD2 (6 bases). Germline CDR1 is SGHNT and CDR2 is YENEEA. The CDR3 loop spans 16 amino acids. Trimming cost V 0 bases and J 4 bases, with 12 bases left between them. The chain's CDR3 is CASSLDLQGGTGELFF. The CDR3 region has the DNA TGTGCCAGCAGCTTAGATCTGCAGGGAGGCACCGGGGAGCTGTTTTTT.

The J gene is TRBJ2-3, the V gene TRBV19; 12 bases map to TRBD2. The CDR3 has 18 residues. V gave up 9 bases and J gave up 2 bases; unmatched junction bases: 15. The germline CDR1 and CDR2 sequences are LNHDA and SQIVND (reference sequence). In nucleotides, the CDR3 is TGTGCCAGCTGGGGGCGGGGACTAGCGGGCGAATTCACAGATACGCAGTATTTT. Protein sequence: CASWGRGLAGEFTDTQYF.